This T cell receptor (beta chain) derives from a study of cytomegalovirus exposure and HLA in healthy donors (dated by TCRdb to 2016 to 2017). Looking at the study overall: In an earlier analysis of about 560 of the donors, about 270 Gb of sequence data and approximately 100 million unique TCR beta sequences from 180 million or so T cells were reported. Of the approximately 370 genotyped donors, 65% to 90% were placed in the genetic ancestry cluster associated with self-reported Caucasian donors. The study profiled the T cell repertoires of 500 to 800 subjects by immunosequencing and related them to cytomegalovirus serostatus. Rather than using new phenotypic data, the later analysis identified candidate immune exposures from TCR beta sequences and from how often those sequences occurred across donors. HLA typing included class I and class II loci at four-digit resolution. An earlier analysis of some 500 of the donors applied high-throughput TCR beta sequencing to assess whether each TCR beta V gene segment acted as functional or pseudogenic. All discovery cohort repertoires had been generated on a single sequencing platform. To predict cytomegalovirus infection status, the study brought together high-throughput TCR immunosequencing, statistical association of individual TCRs with disease status, and machine learning. Besides the first cohort of some 670 subjects, a separate validation cohort made up of around 120 different subjects was used. About 300 gigabases of sequencing data and 80 million or so unique TCR sequences were included in an early release covering over 600 HLA-typed donors. A later genetic analysis took genome-wide SNP genotypes for about three fifths of the roughly 700 donors and used that subset as a discovery cohort. Donor age, sex, ethnicity and CMV serostatus were compiled alongside the repertoire data. To study patterns of TCR occurrence, a later analysis re-analyzed previously published TCR beta repertoires from around 660 donors and added high-resolution HLA genotyping. On average, roughly 200,000 unique TCR beta nucleotide sequences were sequenced per donor among 398 genotyped donors of the cohort, with roughly 18% of those sequences being non-productive. The number of donors typed differed by locus, with 629-630 for A, B, C, DRB1 and DQB1, 522 for DQA1, nearly 610 for DPA1, and 400 to 490 for DPB1. The study was designed to test whether signatures of past pathogen exposure could be identified by cataloging public T cell receptors. Five DR-DQ haplotypes were treated as single units for association and clustering because of strong linkage in the cohort. General study outcomes and caveats: A later genetic analysis reported fewer N-insertions in productive TCRs among donors in an Asian-associated ancestry cluster than the roughly 620-donor mean. A cluster of highly shared sequence variants was judged likely to be a technical artifact of the sequencing pipeline. Because HLA typing was missing for some donors at each locus, association tests included only the typed subset. A later analysis found that HLA-associated TCR beta chains were more clonally expanded and had lower generation probabilities than equally common non-associated chains. The study listed 164 TCR beta chains as associated with cytomegalovirus. Only TCR beta chains were sequenced in this cohort, and the absence of alpha or paired-chain data limited detectable features. Correlated functional status among segregating V segments might be attributable to linkage disequilibrium, but an unknown experimental factor could not be ruled out. A further reported finding was that TCR beta sequences accurately predicted the HLA-A and HLA-B alleles for most subjects in the first cohort. At a false discovery rate of 0.05, a later analysis linked approximately 18,000 TCR beta sequences to specific HLA alleles. In a later analysis, TCR association rates were found to vary across HLA loci, with the most associated TCRs seen for DRB1 alleles and the fewest for HLA-C alleles. According to a later analysis, most CMV-associated TCR beta chains appeared to be HLA-restricted, and the HLA associations seemed to be driven largely by CMV exposure. According to a later analysis, parvovirus B19, influenza, CMV and Epstein-Barr virus appeared linked to several top co-occurrence clusters. Some IMGT-functional V segments, including TRBV6-2 and TRBV6-3, could not be distinguished by the 87-base-pair reads and were therefore excluded. Immune exposure information for the cohort was limited to CMV serostatus. An earlier analysis of some 590 of the donors showed that most TCR beta V segments appeared in productive rearrangements either about 87% or about 30% of the time, which broadly matched IMGT annotations. In a later genetic analysis, a missense DCLRE1C variant was associated with V-gene and J-gene trimming of TCR beta chains, and the association was replicated in an independent cohort. In both the original and validation cohorts, the classifier was reported to diagnose cytomegalovirus status with high specificity and sensitivity. The presence/absence analyses assumed that sequencing depth was roughly uniform across donors, and that assumption may not be true. According to the authors, the approach could potentially be generalized to other disease states and immunological phenotypes. Because counts were too low, approximately 15 rarely observed V segments, including chromosome 9 orphons, were excluded from the earlier analysis of 500 to 700 of the donors. Assigning TCR associations to individual alleles was difficult when HLA alleles, especially DR and DQ, strongly co-occurred. Three of the identified cytomegalovirus-associated TCR beta chains were confirmed in vitro to be specific for cytomegalovirus antigens. Most TCR sequences were observed very rarely across donors, whereas some public TCRs were present in many individuals.

From the cysteine through the phenylalanine, the CDR3 covers 16 amino acids. Only CDR3 DNA is held: 48 bases, read in frame from base 1. V is cut back by 6 bases and J by 0 bases, with 10 bases in the junction unmatched. Via the germline V gene, CDR1 is LGHNT and CDR2 FRNRAP. The cohort was made up of roughly 670 healthy bone marrow donors. At the time of sampling, all cohort members were nominally healthy, though unrecorded immune exposures were likely present. The donor tested CMV seronegative, placing the donor among the roughly 350 seronegative members of the cohort. A peripheral blood sample was collected from each donor, and TCR beta sequencing was performed on peripheral blood mononuclear cells. The Qiagen DNeasy Blood Extraction Kit was used to extract genomic DNA from the blood cell samples. The library came from the immunoSEQ multiplex PCR assay. The multiplex PCR relied on a mix of 60 forward primers for TCR Vbeta segments and 13 reverse primers for TCR Jbeta segments. A multiplex PCR assay on genomic DNA amplified the CDR3 region of rearranged TCR beta genes. The Illumina HiSeq System was used to sequence the amplified TCR beta libraries as 87-base-pair reads. The original methods were these. Across the roughly 700 repertoires, a later analysis counted roughly 77 million unique TCR beta chains, some 11 million of which were shared by at least two donors. A nearest-neighbor algorithm error-corrected the raw reads and collapsed the reads into unique sequences, merging closely related sequences to remove PCR and sequencing errors. To assign V, D and J gene segments, CDR3 sequences were aligned to IMGT reference sequences. Each retained sequence needed at least a six-nucleotide match to both a V gene segment and a J gene segment. Rearrangements were called productive when the CDR3 lacked stop codons and stayed in frame with V and J; all others were non-productive. Following IMGT convention, CDR3 was defined as the stretch from the second conserved V-encoded cysteine up to the conserved J-encoded phenylalanine. The earlier analysis of 500 to 600 of the donors excluded sequences that lacked an unambiguous match to a single V gene segment. An earlier analysis of a few hundred of the donors classified V segments as functional when productive rearrangements were above 56.7% and as segregating when the standard deviation between donors was above 5%. To diagnose cytomegalovirus status from the catalog of TCR beta chain sequences, a statistical classification framework was built. In a later analysis, TCR nucleotide sequences were compared against IMGT/GENE-DB human TR gene sequences so that V and J genes could be assigned. The TCRdist pipeline was used in a later analysis to assign CDR3 sequences and most-parsimonious VDJ recombination scenarios. In a later analysis, every TCR beta chain was defined by the combination of its CDR3 amino acid sequence and its V-gene family, and reads without a unique V-gene family were dropped. To address suspected cross-contamination and a sequencing artifact, a later analysis removed 450 to 700 highly shared, low-generation-probability nucleotide sequences. A later analysis calculated a clonal expansion index for each public chain from normalized within-repertoire ranks of inferred template counts. A later analysis computed generation probabilities with a VDJ recombination model fitted to out-of-frame rearrangements, and checked the results against IGoR. Hypergeometric tests were used in a later analysis to score TCR-TCR, TCR-HLA and TCR-CMV co-occurrence, with a repertoire-size bias correction applied to the TCR pairs. In a later analysis, false discovery rates were estimated by permuting HLA or CMV assignments 20 times. A later analysis grouped co-occurring TCRs with DBSCAN, adding TCRdist sequence similarity when clustering within HLA-allele-positive subsets. Repertoires with fewer than 30,000 or more than 120,000 public chains, plus five repertoires with anomalous nucleotide sharing, were excluded from co-occurrence clustering. TCRdb provides this immuneACCESS table in a form limited to in-frame rearrangements. Some clones are lacking; in checked studies, under half of them reflect an unresolved V gene, and why the rest are absent is not known. V, J and clone size are those of that table, while D and trimming were read from the DNA. The sample includes about 130,000 clones, with approximately 87% observed a single time. The ten largest clones capture approximately 1.5% of the sample.

A word on this clone: No cognate antigen has been identified for it. No base qualities exist here, and no much larger clone lies one base off it.

This receptor was obtained from a man in his forties in good health and CMV-seronegative. The V gene is TRBV12-5 and the J gene is TRBJ1-1; TRBD1 agrees with 7 junctional bases. Sequencing was done on a sample of PBMCs. DNA sequence: TGTGCTAGTGGCCTGACAGGGTTTTACGTGAACACTGAAGCTTTCTTT. It translates as CASGLTGFYVNTEAFF.